This is a list of T cell receptor beta chains from one sample in a study of early T cells in non-severe SARS-CoV-2 infection. TCRdb reprocessed the 5' RACE reads with MiXCR, giving one entry per CDR3 protein. The sample lists roughly 72,000 distinct CDR3 sequences; around 12% were seen once. Here the sequenced sample was whole blood, taken at baseline. The receptors stem from an adult who was a healthcare worker with PCR-confirmed SARS-CoV-2 infection or an uninfected control (not recorded which). CDR3s include the opening cysteine and the closing phenylalanine or tryptophan. D genes are given only for firm matches. Not every row has a clone size; where given, it reads once, few, many or a size class.

j_gene	v_gene	abundance	d_gene	CDR3aa	CDR3nt
TRBJ2-3	TRBV7-8	few	-	CACVGGTSTDTQYF	TGTGCGTGCGTGGGGGGGACAAGCACAGATACGCAGTATTTT
TRBJ2-2	TRBV6-5	few	TRBD2	CASSLTSGGLNTGELFF	TGTGCCAGCAGTTTGACTAGCGGGGGTCTTAACACCGGGGAGCTGTTTTTT
TRBJ2-2	TRBV20-1	many	-	CSARARRYTGELFF	TGCAGTGCTAGAGCCAGGAGGTACACCGGGGAGCTGTTTTTT
TRBJ2-7	TRBV7-8	-	-	CASSLVRHGSYEQYF	TGTGCCAGCAGCTTAGTACGGCACGGCTCCTACGAGCAGTACTTC
TRBJ1-6	TRBV5-1	few	-	CASSYYSDNNSPLHF	TGCGCCAGCAGCTATTACAGCGACAATAATTCACCCCTCCACTTT
TRBJ2-7	TRBV20-1	-	-	CSARDKSSSYEQYF	TGCAGTGCTAGAGATAAATCCTCTTCCTACGAGCAGTACTTC
TRBJ2-7	TRBV11-1	-	TRBD1	CASSLVGQNYEQYF	TGTGCCAGCAGCTTAGTGGGACAGAACTACGAGCAGTACTTC
TRBJ2-7	TRBV9	-	TRBD1	CASSAGTGSSYEQYF	TGTGCCAGCAGCGCTGGGACAGGGTCCTCCTACGAGCAGTACTTC
TRBJ2-1	TRBV29-1	-	TRBD1	CSAGTAYNEQFF	TGCAGCGCAGGGACAGCCTACAATGAGCAGTTCTTC
TRBJ2-1	TRBV7-6	-	-	CASSLGTDRGAGNEQFF	TGTGCCAGCAGCTTAGGGACTGACCGGGGGGCCGGGAATGAGCAGTTCTTC
TRBJ2-3	TRBV24-1	-	-	CATSDVGTTDTQYF	TGTGCCACCAGTGACGTCGGGACCACAGATACGCAGTATTTT
TRBJ2-3	TRBV20-1	many	-	CSARARWDTDTQYF	TGCAGTGCTAGGGCTAGGTGGGACACAGATACGCAGTATTTT
TRBJ2-3	TRBV7-9	many	-	CASSGAPPGDTQYF	TGTGCCAGCAGTGGCGCGCCTCCGGGAGATACGCAGTATTTT
TRBJ1-3	TRBV6-5	few	-	CASSLQTPKAGNTIYF	TGTGCCAGCAGCCTTCAGACTCCTAAGGCCGGAAACACCATATATTTT
TRBJ2-2	TRBV2	few	-	CASSERRGDTGELFF	TGTGCCAGCAGTGAACGCAGGGGGGACACCGGGGAGCTGTTTTTT
TRBJ2-2	TRBV6-1	few	TRBD1	CAGRDRGNTGELFF	TGTGCCGGACGGGACAGGGGGAACACCGGGGAGCTGTTTTTT
TRBJ2-3	TRBV19	few	TRBD1	CATSDRAILTDTQYF	TGTGCCACCAGCGACAGGGCTATTCTTACAGATACGCAGTATTTT
TRBJ1-2	TRBV24-1	-	-	CATSERDNYGYTF	TGTGCCACCAGTGAAAGGGACAACTATGGCTACACCTTC
TRBJ2-6	TRBV2	-	TRBD1	CASSPGTEGVLTF	TGTGCCAGCAGCCCCGGGACAGAAGGCGTCCTGACTTTC
TRBJ1-1	TRBV5-4	few	-	CASSLREGTTEAFF	TGTGCCAGCAGCTTGAGGGAAGGGACCACTGAAGCTTTCTTT
TRBJ2-5	TRBV10-3	few	-	CAISITGTIQETQYF	TGTGCCATCAGCATTACCGGGACGATCCAAGAGACCCAGTACTTC
TRBJ2-7	TRBV6-5	-	-	CASLGDSYEQYF	TGTGCCAGCCTAGGGGACTCCTACGAGCAGTACTTC
TRBJ1-2	TRBV7-8	many	-	CASSHLPSNYGYTF	TGTGCCAGCAGCCACCTCCCGAGTAACTATGGCTACACCTTC
TRBJ1-6	TRBV28	-	TRBD1	CASRIPGTGGSPLHF	TGTGCCAGCAGAATACCCGGGACAGGGGGATCACCCCTCCACTTT
TRBJ1-1	TRBV20-1	many	-	CSARGPAGDTEAFF	TGCAGTGCTAGGGGCCCTGCGGGGGACACTGAAGCTTTCTTT
TRBJ2-5	TRBV5-4	many	-	CASSPAGVGETQYF	TGTGCCAGCAGCCCCGCCGGGGTCGGAGAGACCCAGTACTTC
TRBJ2-1	TRBV4-3	few	-	CASSQGTGMREQFF	TGCGCCAGCAGCCAGGGCACAGGGATGCGTGAGCAGTTCTTC
TRBJ2-7	TRBV28	-	TRBD1	CASRGQLSSYEQYF	TGTGCCAGCAGGGGACAGCTTAGCTCCTACGAGCAGTACTTC
TRBJ2-7	TRBV28	few	-	CASSLWAGTISYEQYF	TGTGCCAGCAGTTTATGGGCAGGAACGATTTCCTACGAGCAGTACTTC
TRBJ2-7	TRBV6-2/TRBV6-3	few	-	CASSRDTSYEQYF	TGTGCCAGCTCGCGGGACACATCCTACGAGCAGTACTTC
TRBJ1-1	TRBV12-3/TRBV12-4	-	-	CASSFGGSMNTEAFF	TGTGCCAGCAGTTTCGGGGGAAGTATGAACACTGAAGCTTTCTTT
TRBJ1-2	TRBV20-1	few	-	CSARDRRGGASYGYTF	TGCAGTGCTAGAGATCGCCGGGGGGGCGCGAGCTATGGCTACACCTTC
TRBJ2-1	TRBV7-9	-	TRBD1	CASSTTGVNEQFF	TGTGCCAGCAGCACAACAGGGGTCAATGAGCAGTTCTTC
TRBJ2-3	TRBV5-1	-	-	CASSLGETSTDTQYF	TGCGCCAGCAGCTTGGGGGAGACTAGCACAGATACGCAGTATTTT
TRBJ2-2	TRBV28	-	-	CASSRPPNTGELFF	TGTGCCAGCAGTCGTCCCCCCAACACCGGGGAGCTGTTTTTT
TRBJ2-2	TRBV29-1	-	TRBD1	CSVIRQGPNGELFF	TGCAGCGTTATTAGACAGGGCCCGAACGGGGAGCTGTTTTTT
TRBJ2-3	TRBV29-1	few	TRBD2	CSVEELSSGGGGADTQYF	TGCAGCGTTGAAGAGTTGAGTAGCGGGGGAGGCGGGGCAGATACGCAGTATTTT
TRBJ1-4	TRBV5-1	many	-	CASSLVGDTNEKLFF	TGCGCCAGCAGCTTGGTGGGGGATACTAATGAAAAACTGTTTTTT
TRBJ2-2	TRBV3-1	few	TRBD2	CASSQDPKRGGHTGELFF	TGTGCCAGCAGCCAAGACCCAAAGCGGGGGGGCCACACCGGGGAGCTGTTTTTT
TRBJ2-5	TRBV6-6	-	-	CASSHLTVGGETQYF	TGTGCCAGCAGTCACCTGACAGTCGGGGGAGAGACCCAGTACTTC
TRBJ1-5	TRBV4-1	once	-	CASSFRSYEPQHF	TGCGCCAGCAGCTTTAGGTCCTATGAGCCCCAGCATTTT
TRBJ1-1	TRBV3-1	many	-	CASSLTIGGGEAFF	TGTGCCAGCAGCCTAACCATCGGTGGGGGAGAAGCTTTCTTT
TRBJ2-1	TRBV12-3/TRBV12-4	-	-	CASSLGGSYNEQFF	TGTGCCAGCAGTTTGGGCGGGTCCTACAATGAGCAGTTCTTC
TRBJ1-2	TRBV10-3	-	-	CAISREGGNGYTF	TGTGCCATCTCCAGAGAAGGGGGGAATGGCTACACCTTC
TRBJ2-7	TRBV28	-	-	CTSSLPDSFAEQYF	TGTACCAGCAGTTTACCAGACAGTTTCGCCGAGCAGTACTTC
TRBJ1-2	TRBV5-5	-	-	CASSARQEINYGYTF	TGTGCCAGCAGCGCAAGACAGGAGATAAACTATGGCTACACCTTC
TRBJ2-1	TRBV3-1	few	-	CASSAPWRGPNEQFF	TGTGCCAGCAGCGCACCGTGGCGGGGGCCTAATGAGCAGTTCTTC
TRBJ2-6	TRBV27	many	-	CASRAPSSGANVLTF	TGTGCCAGCAGGGCTCCGAGCTCTGGGGCCAACGTCCTGACTTTC
TRBJ2-1	TRBV20-1	few	-	CSARGRSSYNEQFF	TGCAGTGCTAGAGGGAGAAGCTCCTACAATGAGCAGTTCTTC
TRBJ2-7	TRBV20-1	few	-	CSAHPIVGAAYEQYF	TGCAGTGCCCACCCGATAGTCGGGGCAGCCTACGAGCAGTACTTC
TRBJ2-7	TRBV21-1	many	-	CASHNRDEQYF	TGTGCCAGCCATAACAGGGACGAGCAGTACTTC
TRBJ1-6	TRBV27	-	-	CASSPARGGGSPLHF	TGTGCCAGCAGCCCGGCAAGGGGGGGGGGATCACCCCTCCACTTT
TRBJ2-3	TRBV3-1	many	-	CASSQGLVRSDTQYF	TGTGCCAGCAGCCAAGGCCTAGTAAGGTCAGATACGCAGTATTTT
TRBJ2-1	TRBV6-2/TRBV6-3	-	TRBD2	CASSYSTRGGAFEQFF	TGTGCCAGCAGTTACTCGACTCGCGGGGGGGCATTTGAGCAGTTCTTC
TRBJ1-1	TRBV2	many	-	CAAGDTEAFF	TGTGCCGCAGGGGACACTGAAGCTTTCTTT